The 28 T cell receptor beta chains reported below all come from one sample, sequenced in a study of CD8 T cells in Susac syndrome. Reverse transcription used about 0.5 to 1 ug RNA and random hexamers. TCRdb called the immunoSEQ multiplex PCR reads again in MiXCR, with one record for every CDR3 protein. The sample yields more than 100,000 distinct CDR3 sequences, 90% to 95% seen once. Sequencing was performed on CD4+ T cells from PBMCs. These receptors all come from a human donor in good health.

This chain joins TRBV6-1 and TRBJ2-1; 15 nucleotides match TRBD2. V shed 3 bases, J shed 9 bases, and the junction held 6 bases outside the gene matches. Germline values: CDR1 MNHNS, CDR2 SASEGT. The CDR3 sequence is 16 residues long. The CDR3, as DNA: TGTGCCAGCAGTGACCTAGGACTAGCGGGAGGGCCTGAGCAGTTCTTC. Its protein is CASSDLGLAGGPEQFF.

The chain uses TRBV27 and TRBJ2-2; TRBD2 agrees at 9 bases. This CDR3 comprises 16 residues. Trimming at V came to 3 bases and at J to 4 bases, leaving 6 bases not matched to a gene. Germline CDR1 MNHEY, CDR2 SMNVEV (reference sequence). In DNA, the CDR3 is TGTGCCAGCAGTTTTCGCCTAGCGGGATCCACCGGGGAGCTGTTTTTT. Translating gives CASSFRLAGSTGELFF.

The chain recombines TRBV4-1 with TRBJ2-7; 8 nucleotides match TRBD1. Germline-derived CDR1 and CDR2 are MGHRA and YSYEKL. Trimming cost V 1 base and J 1 base; bases outside gene matches: 12. The CDR3 is 18 amino acids. CDR3 region: CASSQAASQTGVSYEQYF. Here the CDR3 DNA reads TGCGCCAGCAGCCAAGCCGCATCCCAGACAGGGGTATCCTACGAGCAGTACTTC.

V gene TRBV5-1 combines with J gene TRBJ1-2; TRBD1 matches 7 bases. Trimming cost V 5 bases and J 4 bases; bases outside gene matches: 5. Germline CDR1 and CDR2: SGHRS and YFSETQ. This CDR3 has 13 amino acids. The CDR3 sequence is CASSYGQAYGYTF. In DNA form, the CDR3 reads TGCGCCAGCAGTTATGGACAGGCCTATGGCTACACCTTC.

V gene TRBV19 combines with J gene TRBJ1-2; a possible D gene is TRBD1 (5 bases). This CDR3 region has 15 residues. Germline loops: CDR1 LNHDA, CDR2 SQIVND (reference sequence). V dropped 3 bases and J dropped 2 bases, with 13 bases sitting between them. The CDR3 loop reads CASSIGTRANYGYTF. In DNA form, the CDR3 reads TGTGCCAGTAGTATCGGGACCAGGGCAAACTATGGCTACACCTTC.

The chain joins TRBV20-1 to TRBJ2-2; possible D gene TRBD2, 5 bases. Germline lookup yields CDR1 DFQATT and CDR2 SNEGSKA (reference sequence). The CDR3 covers 13 residues. Trimming took off 6 bases at V and 5 bases at J, with 13 bases between the two ends. CDR3 coding DNA: TGCAGTGCCCCGAGGGCTTCTACCGGGGAGCTGTTTTTT. It codes for CSAPRASTGELFF.

The genes are TRBV6-6 and TRBJ1-1, with unresolved D. V was shortened by 10 bases and J by 6 bases, with 21 bases between the two germline ends. The CDR3 length is 14 residues. Germline V gene data show CDR1 as MNHNY and CDR2 as SVGAGI (reference sequence). CDR3 DNA: TGTGCCACTCATGAGCCCCAGGAGGTCGCTGAAGCTTTCTTT. Protein sequence: CATHEPQEVAEAFF.

This sequence joins TRBV5-4 and TRBJ2-1, with 9 bases fitting TRBD2. The CDR3 runs 17 residues. From germline, CDR1 is SGHNT and CDR2 YYREEE (reference sequence). J was trimmed by 8 bases and V by 6 bases; bases with no gene match: 18. The CDR3 region is CASTATSGPPLGYEQFF. CDR3 bases: TGTGCCAGCACCGCGACTAGCGGCCCACCTTTAGGGTATGAGCAGTTCTTC.

The genes are TRBV9 and TRBJ1-3; 8 nucleotides line up with TRBD1. The V gene's germline CDR1 is SGDLS and CDR2 YYNGEE. This CDR3 is built from 14 residues. The V and J ends lost 2 bases and 6 bases, in that order; junction bases with no gene match: 4. CDR3 coding DNA: TGTGCCAGCAGCGTCCGGGGACAGGCAAACACCATATATTTT. It codes for CASSVRGQANTIYF.

The chain carries TRBV18 and TRBJ2-1, with D perhaps matching TRBD2 (6 bases). Germline CDR1 KGHSH, CDR2 LQKENI. V gave up 6 bases and J gave up 6 bases, with 12 bases separating them. There are 13 residues in the CDR3. The CDR3 DNA reads as TGTGCCAGCTCTCAGCTAGCGAGCAATGAGCAGTTCTTC. Amino acid sequence: CASSQLASNEQFF.

The chain couples TRBV4-2 to TRBJ2-7; 7 bases line up with TRBD1. The trim removed 3 bases at V and 2 bases at J, leaving 16 bases unmatched. This CDR3 region has 18 residues. CDR1 LGHNA and CDR2 YNFKEQ come from the germline V gene. The CDR3 loop is CASSHVASGRQGAYEQYF. The CDR3 nucleotides are TGTGCCAGCAGCCATGTAGCTTCGGGGCGGCAGGGGGCCTACGAGCAGTACTTC.

This sequence joins TRBV3-1 and TRBJ2-2; no definite D call. Germline V gives CDR1 LGHDT, CDR2 YNNKEL (reference sequence). V lost 1 base to trimming and J lost 6 bases, with 9 bases between them. The CDR3 runs to 14 residues. CDR3 sequence: CASSQAKVAGELFF. The CDR3 DNA is TGTGCCAGCAGCCAAGCTAAGGTGGCCGGGGAGCTGTTTTTT.

The chain combines TRBV28 with TRBJ2-3; a weak D match, TRBD2 (5 bases). This CDR3 contains 16 residues. Germline V CDR1 and CDR2: MDHEN, SYDVKM. Trimming removed 3 bases from V and 1 base from J, with 14 bases in between. CDR3 DNA: TGTGCCAGCAGTTTCTGGGAGAGGTTAGGCACAGATACGCAGTATTTT. The encoded protein is CASSFWERLGTDTQYF.

J is TRBJ1-2 and V is TRBV29-1; D ambiguous. Germline V gene data show CDR1 as SQVTM and CDR2 as ANQGSEA. This CDR3 has 12 residues. With 1 base removed from V and 6 bases from J, the gap between germline ends came to 9 bases. CDR3 sequence: CSVEVTVDGYTF. In DNA form, the CDR3 reads TGCAGCGTTGAAGTAACAGTTGATGGCTACACCTTC.

The chain uses TRBV15 and TRBJ2-5; TRBD2 matches at 12 bases. The V segment lost 2 bases and the J segment 4 bases; nucleotides outside the gene matches: 2. The CDR3 sequence is 15 residues long. CDR1 and CDR2 (germline): LNHNV, YYDKDF (reference sequence). The CDR3 sequence: CATSRSSGRVETQYF. CDR3 DNA: TGTGCCACCAGCAGATCTAGCGGGAGGGTAGAGACCCAGTACTTC. Drawing the rest from reference TRBV15 and TRBJ2-5, the complete variable domain is DAMVIQNPRYQVTQFGKPVTLSCSQTLNHNVMYWYQQKSSQAPKLLFHYYDKDFNNEADTPDNFQSRRPNTSFCFLDIRSPGLGDTAMYLCATSRSSGRVETQYFGPGTRLLVL.

The chain recombines TRBV6-6 with TRBJ2-7; 10 positions agree with TRBD1. V lost 7 bases and J lost 2; bases outside the gene matches: 8. The CDR3 runs 15 residues. Germline assignment: CDR1 MNHNY and CDR2 SVGAGI (reference sequence). CDR3 sequence: CASIPGQGQTYEQYF. DNA of the CDR3: TGTGCCAGCATTCCGGGACAGGGGCAAACCTACGAGCAGTACTTC.

The chain links TRBV23-1 to TRBJ1-4, with TRBD1 as a possible D gene (5 bases). TRBV23-1 is noted as an ORF with a role that remains uncertain. V was cut by 2 bases and J by 8 bases, with 9 bases left in between. The CDR3 has 13 amino acids. CDR3 nucleotides: TGCGCCAGCAGTCAAGGAGGGACGGAAAAACTGTTTTTT. Residues: CASSQGGTEKLFF.

V is TRBV19 and J is TRBJ1-2; possibly TRBD1 for D (5 bases). Trimming shortened V by 4 bases and J by 4 bases, and 10 bases separated the two germline ends. Germline V gene lookup returns CDR1 LNHDA and CDR2 SQIVND (reference sequence). This CDR3 has 13 amino acids. CDR3 residues: CASSRGDLYGYTF. For the CDR3, the DNA is TGTGCCAGTAGTAGGGGGGACCTCTATGGCTACACCTTC. Full variable domain (outside the CDR3, taken from reference TRBV19 and TRBJ1-2): DGGITQSPKYLFRKEGQNVTLSCEQNLNHDAMYWYRQDPGQGLRLIYYSQIVNDFQKGDIAEGYSVSREKKESFPLTVTSAQKNPTAFYLCASSRGDLYGYTFGSGTRLTVV.

The chain has TRBV28 and TRBJ2-1; 12 bases match TRBD2. Germline V gives CDR1 MDHEN, CDR2 SYDVKM. The CDR3 has 22 amino acids. V lost 7 bases, J lost 8 bases, and 30 bases stayed unmatched. CDR3 nucleotide sequence: TGTGCCAGCACCATAGTGGGCGGGTCTCCGGGACTAGCGGGCTCAAGTTGGGATGAGCAGTTCTTC. It codes for CASTIVGGSPGLAGSSWDEQFF.

The chain uses TRBV6-2 or TRBV6-3 and TRBJ1-5; 7 nucleotides align to TRBD1. Germline values: CDR1 MNHEY, CDR2 SVGEGT. J lost 1 base, V lost 3 bases, and 3 bases had no gene match. The CDR3 loop spans 15 amino acids. CDR3 protein: CASSYTGVSNQPQHF. CDR3 nucleotides: TGTGCCAGCAGTTATACAGGGGTGAGCAATCAGCCCCAGCATTTT.

This clonotype occurred once. V and J are TRBV14 and TRBJ2-3, with 7 positions matching TRBD1. The CDR3 covers 15 residues. Losses at the gene ends were 4 bases for V and 2 bases for J; bases not matched to a gene: 6. The V gene's germline CDR1 is SGHDN and CDR2 FVKESK. The chain's CDR3 is CASSPLTGITDTQYF. CDR3 nucleotides: TGTGCCAGCAGCCCGTTGACAGGGATCACAGATACGCAGTATTTT.

Comment on this clonotype: Germline is not matched at one junction end, which may reflect a read error. V gene TRBV28 combines with J gene TRBJ1-1; D is unclear. Per the germline V gene, CDR1 is MDHEN and CDR2 is SYDVKM. The CDR3 runs 13 residues. CDR3 region: CASILPIGRRAFF. CDR3 sequence (DNA): TGTGCCAGCATTTTACCCATCGGGCGGAGAGCTTTCTTT.

This clonotype has only one observation. The chain joins TRBV12-3 or TRBV12-4 to TRBJ2-6; the match to TRBD2 covers 10 bases. This CDR3 has 17 amino acids. Trimming took 7 bases from V and 0 from J; bases not matched to a gene: 6. CDR3 coding DNA: TGTGCCAGCACCCAACTAGCGGGGCTCTCTGGGGCCAACGTCCTGACTTTC. It specifies CASTQLAGLSGANVLTF.

The rearrangement uses TRBV7-9 and TRBJ2-1, with 9 bases aligning to TRBD1. CDR3 size: 15 residues. Germline V gene sequence: CDR1 SEHNR, CDR2 FQNEAQ (reference sequence). With 4 bases clipped from V and 4 bases from J, the junction kept 5 bases outside the gene matches. CDR3 sequence: CASSSGQGSYNEQFF. The CDR3 region has the DNA TGTGCCAGCAGCTCGGGACAGGGTTCTTACAATGAGCAGTTCTTC.

This clonotype was detected only a few times. This chain links TRBV3-1 with TRBJ2-7; D gene ambiguous. Trimming cost V 1 base and J 6 bases, with 7 bases left between them. This CDR3 region has 12 residues. Germline lookup yields CDR1 LGHDT and CDR2 YNNKEL (reference sequence). CDR3 sequence reads: CASSQGSLEQYF. For the CDR3, the DNA is TGTGCCAGCAGCCAAGGGTCCCTCGAGCAGTACTTC.

This rearrangement joins TRBV9 to TRBJ1-2; D perhaps matches TRBD1 (5 bases). Germline-derived CDR1 and CDR2 are SGDLS and YYNGEE. Between the trimmed V and J ends, which lost 2 bases and 7 bases, there was a span of 6 bases. The CDR3 sequence is 11 residues long. The CDR3 here is CASSVGGGYTF. The CDR3 bases are TGTGCCAGCAGCGTCGGGGGTGGCTACACCTTC.

V is TRBV5-6 and J is TRBJ2-5; TRBD2 might be the D (5 bases). There are 13 residues in the CDR3. V gave up 4 bases and J gave up 4 bases, with 11 bases separating them. CDR1 and CDR2 (germline): SGHDT, YYEEEE. The CDR3 region is CASSIGRGETQYF. In nucleotides, the CDR3 is TGTGCCAGCAGCATAGGCCGGGGAGAGACCCAGTACTTC.

V and J are TRBV5-1 and TRBJ2-7, with 8 bases identical to TRBD1. The CDR3 has 14 amino acids. From germline, CDR1 is SGHRS and CDR2 YFSETQ. Trimming cost V 4 bases and J 3 bases; bases outside gene matches: 6. CDR3 sequence (DNA): TGCGCCAGCAGCGGGACGACAGGGGACTACGAGCAGTACTTC. Translation gives CASSGTTGDYEQYF.